This passage covers 28 T cell receptor beta chains from one sample sequenced in a study of human T cells and chemical hapten exposure. TCRdb itself ran the RACE reads through MiXCR, one entry per CDR3 protein. The sample shows more than 300,000 distinct CDR3 sequences, roughly 5.3% of them seen only once. Stated time point: pre-sensitization, week 0. Treatment denoted: therapeutic diphenylcyclopropenone sensitization with weekly scalp DPC. This specimen consisted of whole blood, obtained in connection with sensitization to the hapten diphenylcyclopropenone (DPC). These receptors came from a woman in her fifties or sixties with alopecia areata. Some clones in this sample may be carry-over from other donors' samples.

This clonotype has just a few counts. This sequence joins TRBV20-1 and TRBJ2-1; 8 nucleotides match TRBD2. This CDR3 spans 15 amino acids. The J segment lost 4 bases and the V segment lost 1 base, leaving 6 bases of the junction unmatched. The germline gives CDR1 DFQATT, CDR2 SNEGSKA (reference sequence). CDR3 sequence: CSARVLTSGYNEQFF. The CDR3 DNA reads as TGCAGTGCTAGAGTTCTCACTAGCGGTTACAATGAGCAGTTCTTC.

This clonotype was counted ten times or more. The DNA for the CDR3 is TGTGCCAGCAGCCAAGAGGGAAGGGACCAAGAGACCCAGTACTTC. Protein product: CASSQEGRDQETQYF. The V call is TRBV3-1, the J call TRBJ2-5; D gene uncertain. Trimming took 0 bases from V and 0 from J, leaving 8 bases between them. This CDR3 has 15 amino acids. The germline V gene has CDR1 LGHDT and CDR2 YNNKEL (reference sequence).

V and J are TRBV29-1 and TRBJ1-4; D is unclear. V lost 2 bases to trimming and J lost 6 bases, with 13 bases between them. CDR1 SQVTM and CDR2 ANQGSEA come from the germline V gene. The CDR3 has 14 residues. CDR3 loop: CSVEPLGFDEKLFF. The CDR3 DNA is TGCAGCGTTGAACCGCTTGGATTCGATGAAAAACTGTTTTTT.

This clonotype appeared many times. The J gene is TRBJ2-3, the V gene TRBV14, with D perhaps TRBD1 (6 bases). V was pared by 6 bases and J by 6 bases, with 16 bases between. CDR1 is SGHDN, CDR2 FVKESK, per germline. The CDR3 runs 14 residues. CDR3 nucleotide sequence: TGTGCCAGCAGTCCAGGGGCGCGAAGGGATACGCAGTATTTT. It is translated as CASSPGARRDTQYF.

In this sample, this clonotype turned up many times. The rearrangement joins TRBV3-1 to TRBJ1-1; TRBD1 is a possible D gene (5 bases). The CDR3 covers 13 residues. Between the trimmed V and J ends, which lost 10 bases and 0 bases, there was a span of 12 bases. Germline values: CDR1 LGHDT, CDR2 YNNKEL (reference sequence). In DNA, the CDR3 is TGTGCCACCCTTGGGGCTATGAACACTGAAGCTTTCTTT. Residues: CATLGAMNTEAFF.

In its sample, this clonotype was seen many times. The chain carries TRBV5-5 and TRBJ2-3; 11 nucleotides line up with TRBD2. After removal of 0 bases from V and 4 bases from J, the junction contained 1 base not matched to a gene. Germline V lookup: CDR1 SGHKS, CDR2 YYEKEE (reference sequence). The CDR3 sequence is 15 residues long. CDR3 sequence (DNA): TGTGCCAGCAGCTTGGAGGGACTAGCGGCAGATACGCAGTATTTT. This encodes CASSLEGLAADTQYF.

The chain employs TRBV2 and TRBJ2-7, with D unresolved. The germline CDR1 and CDR2 sequences are SNHLY and FYNNEI. The V gene lost 10 bases and the J gene lost 5 bases, with 12 bases spanning the gap. The CDR3 extends over 11 amino acids. The chain's CDR3 is CATKASHEQYF. In DNA, the CDR3 is TGTGCCACCAAAGCATCGCACGAGCAGTACTTC.

A few counts support this clonotype. J is TRBJ2-7 and V is TRBV29-1, with TRBD1 identical over 7 bases. CDR1 and CDR2 (germline): SQVTM, ANQGSEA. The CDR3 has 10 amino acids. The CDR3 loop reads CIGTDYEQYF. The CDR3, as DNA: TGCATTGGGACAGACTACGAGCAGTACTTC.

The table lists this clonotype with many counts. V usage is TRBV12-3 or TRBV12-4 and J usage is TRBJ2-7; 8 positions agree with TRBD1. The CDR3 has 14 residues. V shed 6 bases and J 4 bases; nucleotides not matched to a gene: 8. As DNA, the CDR3 is TGTGCCAGCAGGCCCCGGGACAGGAGATACGAGCAGTACTTC. As protein: CASRPRDRRYEQYF.

V is TRBV6-5 and J is TRBJ2-2, with D possibly matching TRBD2 (6 bases). Trimming pared 2 bases from V and 8 bases from J, leaving 12 bases between. Germline values: CDR1 MNHEY, CDR2 SVGAGI. CDR3 length: 14 amino acids. CDR3: CASSYGTGVGELFF. For the CDR3, the DNA is TGTGCCAGCAGTTACGGGACGGGAGTAGGGGAGCTGTTTTTT.

The table lists this clonotype with a few counts. The chain carries TRBV20-1 and TRBJ2-1; 9 nucleotides align to TRBD1. The germline CDR1 and CDR2 sequences are DFQATT and SNEGSKA (reference sequence). The length of the CDR3 is 14 residues. V lost 3 bases, J lost 6 bases, and 6 bases stayed unmatched. Here the CDR3 DNA reads TGCAGTGCTAGTGACGGGACAGGGCCCAATGAGCAGTTCTTC. Translation gives CSASDGTGPNEQFF.

Many counts were recorded for this clonotype. The chain uses TRBV28 and TRBJ2-4, with 7 nucleotides matching TRBD2. Germline V gene sequence: CDR1 MDHEN, CDR2 SYDVKM. J lost 1 base, V lost 4 bases, and 1 base had no gene match. The CDR3 totals 14 residues. The CDR3 nucleotides read TGTGCCAGCAGTTCCGGGGGGGCCAAAAACATTCAGTACTTC. Its protein product is CASSSGGAKNIQYF. Based on the CDR3 plus reference TRBV28 and TRBJ2-4, the full variable domain is DVKVTQSSRYLVKRTGEKVFLECVQDMDHENMFWYRQDPGLGLRLIYFSYDVKMKEKGDIPEGYSVSREKKERFSLILESASTNQTSMYLCASSSGGAKNIQYFGAGTRLSVL.

This clonotype was seen a few times. The chain employs TRBV28 and TRBJ1-2; D may be TRBD1 (5 bases). The V end lost 7 bases, the J end lost 6 bases, and 18 bases lay between the germline ends. This CDR3 contains 14 residues. Germline V gene lookup returns CDR1 MDHEN and CDR2 SYDVKM. The CDR3 region has the DNA TGTGCCAGCACCACCGCCCCCAGGGATGATGGCTACACCTTC. It is translated as CASTTAPRDDGYTF.

This clonotype was detected many times. The chain has TRBV27 and TRBJ2-1; a possible D gene is TRBD1 (6 bases). The V end was cut by 4 bases, the J end by 0 bases, with 10 bases between. Germline lookup yields CDR1 MNHEY and CDR2 SMNVEV (reference sequence). The CDR3 totals 15 residues. CDR3 in DNA: TGTGCCAGCAGTTCCAGGGGAAACTCCTACAATGAGCAGTTCTTC. The encoded protein is CASSSRGNSYNEQFF.

This clonotype has just a few counts. The CDR3 loop is CSARDLRGATEAFF. The CDR3 coding sequence is TGCAGTGCTAGAGATTTGAGGGGTGCCACTGAAGCTTTCTTT. The gene calls are TRBV20-1 and TRBJ1-1; D perhaps matches TRBD1 (5 bases). CDR3 length: 14 residues. The germline CDR1 and CDR2 sequences are DFQATT and SNEGSKA (reference sequence). V shed 0 bases and J shed 4 bases, with 12 bases lying between them.

This clonotype was observed many times. J is TRBJ2-3 and V is TRBV6-5; 8 bases agree with TRBD2. The CDR3 is 15 amino acids. CDR1 and CDR2 from the germline V gene are MNHEY and SVGAGI. Unmatched junction bases numbered 7, after V lost 5 bases and J lost 3 bases. The CDR3 DNA reads as TGTGCCAGCAGTCTTACTAGCGGAATTACAGATACGCAGTATTTT. This codes for CASSLTSGITDTQYF.

This clonotype occurred many times. The gene calls are TRBV7-3 and TRBJ2-2, with D tentatively TRBD1 or TRBD2 (5 bases each). The CDR3 length is 15 residues. Germline CDR1 and CDR2: SGHTA and FQGTGA. V was shortened by 2 bases and J by 6 bases, with 13 bases between the two germline ends. CDR3 DNA sequence: TGTGCCAGCAGCTTAGCCTTAAGAGGGGCCGGGGAGCTGTTTTTT. This sequence encodes CASSLALRGAGELFF.

This clonotype showed up many times. The V and J genes are TRBV9 and TRBJ2-4; TRBD2 agrees at 8 bases. The CDR3 is 18 amino acids. Germline CDR1 is SGDLS and CDR2 is YYNGEE. V lost 7 bases and J lost 0; bases outside the gene matches: 15. The CDR3 loop reads CASPPGGGHREAKNIQYF. The CDR3 nucleotides read TGTGCCAGCCCCCCGGGCGGGGGGCATCGAGAAGCCAAAAACATTCAGTACTTC.

There are a few counts of this clonotype. The V and J genes are TRBV5-1 and TRBJ2-3; maybe TRBD2 (6 bases). Per germline, CDR1 SGHRS and CDR2 YFSETQ. This CDR3 is 16 amino acids long. The V end lost 4 bases, the J end lost 2 bases, and 17 bases lay between the germline ends. The CDR3 nucleotides are TGCGCCAGCAGCCCCTTCGGGGGACTGACCACAGATACGCAGTATTTT. This sequence encodes CASSPFGGLTTDTQYF.

This clonotype was found a few times. This chain uses TRBV7-9 with TRBJ1-5, with unresolved D. Germline V gene data show CDR1 as SEHNR and CDR2 as FQNEAQ (reference sequence). V lost 1 base, J lost 3 bases, and 7 bases lay in between. There are 14 residues in the CDR3. The CDR3 nucleotides read TGTGCCAGCAGCTTAGAAACGGCCAATCAGCCCCAGCATTTT. Encoded protein: CASSLETANQPQHF. The variable domain in full, completed from reference TRBV7-9 and TRBJ1-5, reads DTGVSQNPRHKITKRGQNVTFRCDPISEHNRLYWYRQTLGQGPEFLTYFQNEAQLEKSRLLSDRFSAERPKGSFSTLEIQRTEQGDSAMYLCASSLETANQPQHFGDGTRLSIL.

Concerning this clonotype itself: This clone may be a read error of a much larger clone one base away. The chain carries TRBV9 and TRBJ2-3; D gene uncertain. CDR1 and CDR2 (germline): SGDLS, YYNGEE. The CDR3 length is 14 residues. Trimming left V 4 bases short and J 4 bases short, with 13 bases between. CDR3 protein: CASSPDVFADTQYF. DNA for the CDR3: TGTGCCAGCAGCCCTGACGTCTTCGCAGATACGCAGTATTTT.

The CDR3 sequence is CASSQDATGELFF. The CDR3 DNA reads as TGTGCCAGCAGCCAAGACGCCACCGGGGAGCTGTTTTTT. The rearrangement uses TRBV4-2 and TRBJ2-2, with D unresolved. Between the trimmed V and J ends, which lost 0 bases and 4 bases, there was a span of 3 bases. The CDR3 has 13 amino acids. CDR1 is LGHNA and CDR2 is YNFKEQ in the germline V gene.

The J gene is TRBJ2-1, the V gene TRBV7-2; 9 bases map to TRBD2. J lost 7 bases, V lost 0 bases, and 4 bases had no gene match. This CDR3 spans 15 amino acids. CDR1 and CDR2 from the germline V gene are SGHTA and FQGNSA. The CDR3 nucleotides read TGTGCCAGCAGCTTAGCAGCGGGAGGAGGGAATGAGCAGTTCTTC. Its translation is CASSLAAGGGNEQFF.

This clonotype was detected ten times or more. The rearrangement joins TRBV9 to TRBJ2-3; possible D gene TRBD2, 5 bases. CDR1 is SGDLS, CDR2 YYNGEE, per germline. The V gene lost 4 bases and the J gene lost 4 bases, with 13 bases spanning the gap. The CDR3 spans 14 residues. CDR3 amino acids: CASSSWERADTQYF. The CDR3 DNA reads TGTGCCAGCAGCTCCTGGGAGAGGGCAGATACGCAGTATTTT.

The rearrangement links TRBV28 to TRBJ2-3, with 7 bases lining up with TRBD2. From germline, CDR1 is MDHEN and CDR2 SYDVKM. This CDR3 is built from 12 residues. The ends lost 2 bases at V and 12 bases at J; junction bases unmatched: 5. In DNA, the CDR3 is TGTGCCAGCAGTTTAACTAGCGTCGACCAGTATTTT. It encodes CASSLTSVDQYF.

This clonotype was detected a few times. The chain joins TRBV6-6 to TRBJ1-5; unclear D gene. V lost 4 bases and J lost 7, with 8 bases in between. Germline CDR1 and CDR2: MNHNY and SVGAGI (reference sequence). This CDR3 is 12 amino acids long. CDR3 sequence reads: CASSLIHQPQHF. Here the CDR3 DNA reads TGTGCCAGCAGTTTGATCCACCAGCCCCAGCATTTT.

This clonotype was counted a few times. This chain uses TRBV20-1 with TRBJ1-3; D not certain. Trimming took 4 bases from V and 0 from J, leaving 4 bases between them. The CDR3 length is 12 residues. Germline CDR1 and CDR2: DFQATT and SNEGSKA (reference sequence). CDR3 bases: TGCAGTGCTATGAACTCTGGAAACACCATATATTTT. Amino acids: CSAMNSGNTIYF.

This clonotype was counted ten times or more. V gene TRBV29-1 combines with J gene TRBJ2-7; D gene ambiguous. This CDR3 contains 12 residues. Germline CDR1 and CDR2: SQVTM and ANQGSEA. V was trimmed by 3 bases and J by 5 bases, leaving 11 bases between them. The CDR3 protein is CSVESGVHEQYF. For the CDR3, the DNA is TGCAGCGTTGAGTCGGGCGTCCACGAGCAGTACTTC.